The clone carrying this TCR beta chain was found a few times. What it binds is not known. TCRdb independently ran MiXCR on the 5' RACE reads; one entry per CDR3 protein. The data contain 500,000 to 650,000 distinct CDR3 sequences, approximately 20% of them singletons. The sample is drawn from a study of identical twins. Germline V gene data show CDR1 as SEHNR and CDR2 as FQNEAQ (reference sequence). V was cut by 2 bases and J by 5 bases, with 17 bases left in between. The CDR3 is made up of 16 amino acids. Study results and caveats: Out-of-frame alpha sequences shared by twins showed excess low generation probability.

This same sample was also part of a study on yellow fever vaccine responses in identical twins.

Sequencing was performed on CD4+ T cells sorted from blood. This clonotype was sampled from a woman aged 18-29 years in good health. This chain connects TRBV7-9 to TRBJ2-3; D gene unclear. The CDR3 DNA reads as TGTGCCAGCAGCTTAAGTCGGCTAGGTTCAGAAGATACGCAGTATTTT. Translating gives CASSLSRLGSEDTQYF.